This record concerns one TCR beta chain sequence. The CDR3 is 15 amino acids. Germline assignment: CDR1 SGHDN and CDR2 FVKESK. V dropped 1 base and J dropped 0 bases, with 7 bases sitting between them. The data were taken from a study of shared clonotypes between healthy human individuals. Some clones are missing from TCRdb's copy, which holds only in-frame ones; the method was immunoSEQ multiplex PCR. The sample gives 500,000 to 700,000 clones, roughly 95% of which show up once; approximately 0.11% is in the top ten. The naive CD8 population came from CD45RO-negative cells selected for CCR7, without terminally differentiated effector memory CD45RA+ cells.

Specimen: naive CD8+ T cells sorted from blood. The V gene is TRBV14, the J gene TRBJ2-1; no reliable D call. The clonotype originates from a woman in her twenties or thirties in good health. The CDR3: CASSQAYSSYNEQFF. The CDR3 bases are TGTGCCAGCAGCCAAGCCTATTCCTCCTACAATGAGCAGTTCTTC. Full variable domain (rest looked up from reference TRBV14 and TRBJ2-1): EAGVTQFPSHSVIEKGQTVTLRCDPISGHDNLYWYRRVMGKEIKFLLHFVKESKQDESGMPNNRFLAERTGGTYSTLKVQPAELEDSGVYFCASSQAYSSYNEQFFGPGTRLTVL.